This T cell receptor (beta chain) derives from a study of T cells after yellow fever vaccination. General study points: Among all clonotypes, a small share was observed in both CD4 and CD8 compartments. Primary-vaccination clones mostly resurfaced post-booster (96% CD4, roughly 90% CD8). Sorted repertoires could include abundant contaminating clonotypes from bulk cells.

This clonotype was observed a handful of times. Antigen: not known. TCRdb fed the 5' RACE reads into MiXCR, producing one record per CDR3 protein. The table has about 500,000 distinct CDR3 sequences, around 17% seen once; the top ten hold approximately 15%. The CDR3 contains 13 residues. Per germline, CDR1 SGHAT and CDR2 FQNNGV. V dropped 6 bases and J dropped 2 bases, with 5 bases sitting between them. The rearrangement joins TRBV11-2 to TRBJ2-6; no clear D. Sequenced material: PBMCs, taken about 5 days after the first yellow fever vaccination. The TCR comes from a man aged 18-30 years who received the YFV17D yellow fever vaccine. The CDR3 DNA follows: TGTGCCAGCAGTCAAACTGGGGCCAACGTCCTGACTTTC. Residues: CASSQTGANVLTF.